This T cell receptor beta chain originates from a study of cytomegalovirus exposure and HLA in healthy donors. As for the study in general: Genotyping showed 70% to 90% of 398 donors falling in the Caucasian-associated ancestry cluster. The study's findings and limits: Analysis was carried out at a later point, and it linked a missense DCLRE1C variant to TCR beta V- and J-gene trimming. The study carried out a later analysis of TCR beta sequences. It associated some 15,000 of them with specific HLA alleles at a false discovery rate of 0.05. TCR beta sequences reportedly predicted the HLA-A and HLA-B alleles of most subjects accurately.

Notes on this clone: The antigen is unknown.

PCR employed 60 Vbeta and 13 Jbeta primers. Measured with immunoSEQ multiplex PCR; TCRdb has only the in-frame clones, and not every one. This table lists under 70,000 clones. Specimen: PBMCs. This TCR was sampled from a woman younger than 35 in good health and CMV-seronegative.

The CDR3 region is CASSPPGLARNTQYF. The CDR3 nucleotides read TGTGCCAGCTCACCACCTGGGCTAGCGAGGAATACGCAGTATTTT. The chain recombines TRBV18 with TRBJ2-3, with D tentatively TRBD2 (6 bases). The CDR3 has 15 amino acids. CDR1 is KGHSH, CDR2 LQKENI, per germline. V dropped 0 bases and J dropped 7 bases, with 14 bases sitting between them.